This TCR beta chain was recorded in a study of identical twins. As to this clonotype: A clone one base away is much larger, so this may be a read error.

TCRdb re-called the 5' RACE reads with MiXCR, one entry per CDR3 protein. Altogether about 730,000 distinct CDR3 sequences are present, approximately 21% being singletons, with the ten largest covering 4% to 5.5%. Germline CDR1 MNHEY, CDR2 SVGEGT. Trimming shortened V by 6 bases and J by 5 bases, and 4 bases separated the two germline ends. The CDR3 sequence is 11 residues long. The same data also went into a second study, on T cells expressing NK-cell markers.

This TCR derives from a woman under 30 in good health. The genes are TRBV6-2 or TRBV6-3 and TRBJ1-4; D gene ambiguous. Sample: PBMCs. DNA of the CDR3: TGTGCCAGCAGGAAAAATGAAAAACTGTTTTTT. Encoded protein: CASRKNEKLFF.